The present TCR beta chain was sequenced within a study of control samples from healthy donors and cancer patients. Profiling relied on immunoSEQ multiplex PCR, and the TCRdb table lists in-frame clones only, not all of them. The table has about 140,000 clones, around 94% seen once. Trimming at V came to 5 bases and at J to 7 bases, leaving 7 bases not matched to a gene. The CDR3 loop spans 13 amino acids. From germline, CDR1 is SGHAT and CDR2 FQNNGV. The chain uses TRBV11-2 and TRBJ1-1, with 7 bases aligning to TRBD1. The origin of this receptor is a middle-aged man in good health. The sequenced material came from blood. CDR3 sequence (DNA): TGTGCCAGCAGCCAAGGGGGCGAAGGTGAAGCTTTCTTT. This sequence encodes CASSQGGEGEAFF.